A selection of T cell receptor beta chains follows, all from one sample in a study of Ad26.COV2.S vaccination and SARS-CoV-2 variants. Sequencing used immunoSEQ multiplex PCR; TCRdb keeps in-frame clones, though not all of them. The table lists 380,000 or so clones, around 88% of them singletons, with just under 5% in the top ten. The source material was peripheral blood, sampled in a trial of Ad26.COV2.S vaccine versus placebo. These receptors were collected from a person aged 18-65 years who received the Ad26.COV2.S COVID-19 vaccine or a placebo. Each CDR3 is given with its conserved first and last residue. Fields, in order: J gene, D gene, V gene, clone size, CDR3 protein, CDR3 DNA. The D gene is left open where the match is weak. Clone size is not always given. Where it is, it says once, few, many or a class for expanded clones.

j_call: TRBJ1-1
d_call: -
v_call: TRBV11-2
clone_size: -
cdr3_aa: CASSFEYSEAFF
cdr3_nt: TGTGCCAGCAGCTTCGAGTACAGTGAAGCTTTCTTT

j_call: TRBJ2-3
d_call: -
v_call: TRBV5-1
clone_size: -
cdr3_aa: CASSLVGDTQYF
cdr3_nt: TGCGCCAGCAGCTTGGTGGGAGATACGCAGTATTTT

j_call: TRBJ1-4
d_call: -
v_call: TRBV5-1
clone_size: -
cdr3_aa: CASSTATNEKLFF
cdr3_nt: TGCGCCAGCAGCACTGCAACTAATGAAAAACTGTTTTTT

j_call: TRBJ2-2
d_call: -
v_call: TRBV6-5
clone_size: -
cdr3_aa: CASSSFLTGGGELFF
cdr3_nt: TGTGCCAGCAGTTCTTTCTTAACCGGGGGCGGGGAGCTGTTTTTT

j_call: TRBJ1-3
d_call: -
v_call: TRBV4-3
clone_size: once
cdr3_aa: CASSQGTASGNTIYF
cdr3_nt: TGCGCCAGCAGCCAAGGGACAGCCTCTGGAAACACCATATATTTT

j_call: TRBJ1-1
d_call: -
v_call: TRBV11-2
clone_size: -
cdr3_aa: CASSSRGNTEAFF
cdr3_nt: TGTGCCAGCAGCTCACGAGGGAACACTGAAGCTTTCTTT

j_call: TRBJ1-3
d_call: TRBD1
v_call: TRBV28
clone_size: -
cdr3_aa: CASSSAQWDRLRSGNTIYF
cdr3_nt: TGTGCCAGCAGTTCCGCCCAATGGGACAGGCTGCGCTCTGGAAACACCATATATTTT

j_call: TRBJ2-3
d_call: -
v_call: TRBV27
clone_size: -
cdr3_aa: CASSLRVSSTDTQYF
cdr3_nt: TGTGCCAGCAGTTTGCGGGTTTCTAGCACAGATACGCAGTATTTT

j_call: TRBJ2-7
d_call: TRBD2
v_call: TRBV18
clone_size: -
cdr3_aa: CASSPTSGSSYEQYF
cdr3_nt: TGTGCCAGCTCACCCACTAGCGGGAGCTCCTACGAGCAGTACTTC

j_call: TRBJ2-1
d_call: -
v_call: TRBV7-9
clone_size: -
cdr3_aa: CASAGGGIGQQFF
cdr3_nt: TGTGCCAGCGCCGGAGGGGGGATAGGCCAGCAGTTCTTC

j_call: TRBJ2-7
d_call: -
v_call: TRBV7-2
clone_size: once
cdr3_aa: CASSPTGSYEQYF
cdr3_nt: TGTGCCAGCAGCCCGACGGGCTCCTACGAGCAGTACTTC

j_call: TRBJ2-7
d_call: -
v_call: TRBV2
clone_size: -
cdr3_aa: CASSDDRSYEQYF
cdr3_nt: TGTGCCAGCAGTGATGACAGATCCTACGAGCAGTACTTC

j_call: TRBJ2-7
d_call: -
v_call: TRBV10-3
clone_size: -
cdr3_aa: CAISESGEGREQYF
cdr3_nt: TGTGCCATCAGTGAGTCAGGGGAAGGGAGGGAGCAGTACTTC

j_call: TRBJ1-2
d_call: -
v_call: TRBV29-1
clone_size: -
cdr3_aa: CSVETGAGGYTF
cdr3_nt: TGCAGCGTTGAAACTGGGGCGGGAGGCTACACCTTC

j_call: TRBJ1-5
d_call: -
v_call: TRBV7-8
clone_size: -
cdr3_aa: CASSLIAGGNQPQHF
cdr3_nt: TGTGCCAGCAGCTTAATCGCAGGGGGCAATCAGCCCCAGCATTTT

j_call: TRBJ1-1
d_call: TRBD1
v_call: TRBV7-9
clone_size: few
cdr3_aa: CASSPPGQANTEAFF
cdr3_nt: TGTGCCAGCAGCCCCCCCGGACAGGCGAACACTGAAGCTTTCTTT

j_call: TRBJ2-5
d_call: -
v_call: TRBV24-1
clone_size: -
cdr3_aa: CATSEKKKSQETQYF
cdr3_nt: TGTGCCACCAGTGAGAAAAAAAAGTCACAAGAGACCCAGTACTTC

j_call: TRBJ1-5
d_call: TRBD1
v_call: TRBV19
clone_size: -
cdr3_aa: CASSVGQGVNQPQHF
cdr3_nt: TGTGCCAGTAGTGTTGGACAGGGGGTCAATCAGCCCCAGCATTTT

j_call: TRBJ1-4
d_call: -
v_call: TRBV11-2
clone_size: -
cdr3_aa: CASSLDIWGGEKLFF
cdr3_nt: TGTGCCAGCAGCTTAGATATTTGGGGGGGTGAAAAACTGTTTTTT

j_call: TRBJ2-2
d_call: TRBD2
v_call: TRBV7-9
clone_size: -
cdr3_aa: CASRETSGRSGELFF
cdr3_nt: TGTGCCAGCCGGGAGACTAGCGGGAGGTCCGGGGAGCTGTTTTTT

j_call: TRBJ2-2
d_call: TRBD2
v_call: TRBV5-4
clone_size: once
cdr3_aa: CASSPGLAGNTGELFF
cdr3_nt: TGTGCCAGCAGCCCGGGACTAGCGGGGAACACCGGGGAGCTGTTTTTT

j_call: TRBJ2-5
d_call: -
v_call: TRBV7-2
clone_size: -
cdr3_aa: CASSTDPGRQETQYF
cdr3_nt: TGTGCCAGCAGCACGGACCCGGGGAGGCAAGAGACCCAGTACTTC

j_call: TRBJ1-3
d_call: -
v_call: TRBV11-1
clone_size: -
cdr3_aa: CASSPGSSGNTIYF
cdr3_nt: TGTGCCAGCAGCCCTGGATCCTCTGGAAACACCATATATTTT

j_call: TRBJ2-2
d_call: TRBD1
v_call: TRBV10-1
clone_size: -
cdr3_aa: CASSFYRDRVTGELFF
cdr3_nt: TGCGCCAGCAGTTTCTACCGGGACAGGGTCACCGGGGAGCTGTTTTTT

j_call: TRBJ1-2
d_call: TRBD1
v_call: TRBV2
clone_size: -
cdr3_aa: CASWTGVDGYTF
cdr3_nt: TGTGCCAGCTGGACAGGGGTCGATGGCTACACCTTC

j_call: TRBJ2-5
d_call: -
v_call: TRBV5-4
clone_size: few
cdr3_aa: CASSLDSQETQYF
cdr3_nt: TGTGCCAGCAGCTTAGACAGCCAAGAGACCCAGTACTTC

j_call: TRBJ2-5
d_call: -
v_call: TRBV6-5
clone_size: -
cdr3_aa: CASSYDRRETQYF
cdr3_nt: TGTGCCAGCAGTTATGACAGGCGGGAGACCCAGTACTTC

j_call: TRBJ2-1
d_call: -
v_call: TRBV4-1
clone_size: -
cdr3_aa: CASSRRGTKPNWYNEQFF
cdr3_nt: TGCGCCAGCAGCCGACGAGGGACGAAACCGAACTGGTACAATGAGCAGTTCTTC

j_call: TRBJ2-7
d_call: -
v_call: TRBV10-3
clone_size: -
cdr3_aa: CAISLGYEQYF
cdr3_nt: TGTGCCATCAGTTTGGGCTACGAGCAGTACTTC

j_call: TRBJ2-3
d_call: TRBD2
v_call: TRBV5-1
clone_size: -
cdr3_aa: CASSLGVAGGHTQYF
cdr3_nt: TGCGCCAGCAGCTTGGGAGTGGCGGGGGGGCACACGCAGTATTTT

j_call: TRBJ1-4
d_call: TRBD1
v_call: TRBV28
clone_size: -
cdr3_aa: CASSPGTVYNEKLFF
cdr3_nt: TGTGCCAGCAGTCCCGGGACAGTTTATAATGAAAAACTGTTTTTT

j_call: TRBJ2-2
d_call: -
v_call: TRBV7-3
clone_size: -
cdr3_aa: CASSPRMRGTGELFF
cdr3_nt: TGTGCCAGCAGCCCTAGAATGAGGGGCACCGGGGAGCTGTTTTTT